This TCR beta chain was obtained from a study of cytomegalovirus exposure and HLA in healthy donors. Samples came from healthy bone marrow donors. CDR1 and CDR2 from the germline V gene are SGHTA and FQGNSA. The CDR3 extends over 17 amino acids. Trimming cost V 1 base and J 8 bases, with 18 bases left between them. Both 60 Vbeta primers and 13 Jbeta primers went into the PCR. Data came from immunoSEQ multiplex PCR; TCRdb stores just in-frame clones and leaves some out. Found here are over 100,000 clones, approximately 60% of them singletons; the top ten hold 2% to 2.5%. The chain recombines TRBV7-2 with TRBJ1-6; no clear D gene. The sequenced material came from PBMCs. The sequence derives from a woman in her 40s in good health and CMV-seronegative. The chain's CDR3 is CASSLGSLPRRDSPLHF. The CDR3 DNA follows: TGTGCCAGCAGCTTAGGGAGCCTGCCACGGCGGGATTCACCCCTCCACTTT. The full variable domain, with the rest looked up from reference TRBV7-2 and TRBJ1-6, is GAGVSQSPSNKVTEKGKDVELRCDPISGHTALYWYRQSLGQGLEFLIYFQGNSAPDKSGLPSDRFSAERTGGSVSTLTIQRTQQEDSAVYLCASSLGSLPRRDSPLHFGNGTRLTVT.